This T cell receptor beta chain was sequenced during a study of shared T cell receptors in the human thymus. The repertoire was sequenced with immunoSEQ multiplex PCR; TCRdb's copy has only in-frame clones and lacks some. Among some 640,000 clones listed, over 75% were seen once. This sample also belongs to another study, concerning human thymus T cells. That source adds: The people who donated were healthy Finnish babies having corrective surgery for congenital heart defects. Thymus pieces cut out during corrective heart surgery were the tissue that was used. There were highly overlapping thymic repertoires among unrelated individuals, as related research reported.

This receptor was identified in a boy younger than two with a congenital heart defect. Sequencing was performed on thymocytes.

The CDR3 region is CASSLWTGRIETQYF. The CDR3 coding sequence is TGCGCCAGCAGCTTGTGGACGGGAAGAATAGAGACCCAGTACTTC. The chain combines TRBV5-1 with TRBJ2-5; weak D call: TRBD2 (5 bases). Germline V gene sequence: CDR1 SGHRS, CDR2 YFSETQ. The CDR3 consists of 15 residues. V gave up 1 base and J gave up 4 bases, with 14 bases separating them.